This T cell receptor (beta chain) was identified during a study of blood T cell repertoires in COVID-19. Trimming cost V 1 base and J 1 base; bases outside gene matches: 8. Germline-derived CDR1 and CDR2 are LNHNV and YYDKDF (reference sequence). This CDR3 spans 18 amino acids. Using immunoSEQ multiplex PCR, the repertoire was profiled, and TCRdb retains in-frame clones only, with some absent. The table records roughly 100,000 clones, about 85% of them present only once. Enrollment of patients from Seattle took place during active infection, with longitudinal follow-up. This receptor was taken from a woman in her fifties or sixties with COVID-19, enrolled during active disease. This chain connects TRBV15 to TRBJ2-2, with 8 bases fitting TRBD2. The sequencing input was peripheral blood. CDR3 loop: CATSRVRAGGRNTGELFF. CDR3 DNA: TGTGCCACCAGCAGAGTGAGGGCGGGGGGAAGGAACACCGGGGAGCTGTTTTTT.